This T cell receptor beta chain comes out of a study of blood T cell repertoires in COVID-19. Assay used: immunoSEQ multiplex PCR; TCRdb lists only in-frame clones, some missing. The sample has 95,000 to 120,000 clones, less than 85% seen once; the top ten hold 10% to 15%. Material: peripheral blood. The source is a human donor in a cohort sampled during active COVID-19.

CDR3 sequence: CASSPRQGASSSYEQYF. The CDR3 DNA reads TGTGCCAGCTCCCCTCGACAGGGGGCGTCTTCCAGCTACGAGCAGTACTTC. The rearrangement joins TRBV18 to TRBJ2-7; 10 nucleotides agree with TRBD1. The CDR3 is 17 amino acids. Germline lookup yields CDR1 KGHSH and CDR2 LQKENI. The junction had 14 bases not matched to a gene; V was cut back by 6 bases and J by 3 bases. Based on the CDR3 plus reference TRBV18 and TRBJ2-7, the full variable domain is NAGVMQNPRHLVRRRGQEARLRCSPMKGHSHVYWYRQLPEEGLKFMVYLQKENIIDESGMPKERFSAEFPKEGPSILRIQQVVRGDSAAYFCASSPRQGASSSYEQYFGPGTRLTVT.